This note documents a single T cell receptor (beta chain) sequence. The antigen is undetermined. This entry belongs to a study of T cells in Graves' hyperthyroidism and ophthalmopathy. General study points: The majority of expanded thyroid clonotypes above 0.001 also appeared in blood. Stable hyperthyroidism was separated from ophthalmopathy by a model based on 13 V-J features.

Amplified TCR beta CDR3 regions came from RNA transcripts. A set of HTBI primers served as the primers for a first-round RT-PCR of the TCR CDR3. TCRdb used MiXCR to reprocess the multiplex PCR reads, holding one entry per CDR3 protein. The sample lists under 350,000 distinct CDR3 sequences, approximately 17% occurring once. Germline V gives CDR1 SGHNT, CDR2 YYREEE (reference sequence). V was trimmed by 4 bases and J by 0 bases, leaving 17 bases between them. The CDR3 is 17 residues long. Any patient presenting with uncontrolled infection, other autoimmune disease, pregnancy or lactation was left out. The sequence derives from a woman aged 55-75 years with Graves' ophthalmopathy. The V call is TRBV5-4, the J call TRBJ2-1; no clear D. The source material was blood. The CDR3 spells CASSPELQRRSYNEQFF. In nucleotides, the CDR3 is TGTGCCAGCAGCCCCGAATTACAGAGACGCTCCTACAATGAGCAGTTCTTC. The variable domain in full, completed from reference TRBV5-4 and TRBJ2-1, reads ETGVTQSPTHLIKTRGQQVTLRCSSQSGHNTVSWYQQALGQGPQFIFQYYREEENGRGNFPPRFSGLQFPNYSSELNVNALELDDSALYLCASSPELQRRSYNEQFFGPGTRLTVL.